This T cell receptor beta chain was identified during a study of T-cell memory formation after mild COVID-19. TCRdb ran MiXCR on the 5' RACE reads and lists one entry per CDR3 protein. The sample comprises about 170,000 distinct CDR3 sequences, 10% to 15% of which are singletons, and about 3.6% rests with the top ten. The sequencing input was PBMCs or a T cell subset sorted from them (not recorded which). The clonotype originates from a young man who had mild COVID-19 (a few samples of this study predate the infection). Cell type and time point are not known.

The CDR3 is CASSLEPTVSNQPQHF. The CDR3 region has the DNA TGCGCCAGCAGCTTGGAACCGACAGTTAGCAATCAGCCCCAGCATTTT. The V gene is TRBV5-1, the J gene TRBJ1-5; a possible D gene is TRBD1 (5 bases). The CDR3 sequence is 16 residues long. Germline V gene sequence: CDR1 SGHRS, CDR2 YFSETQ. The V gene lost 0 bases and the J gene lost 0 bases, with 10 bases spanning the gap.